The TCR beta chain described here comes from a study of blood T cell repertoires in COVID-19. At the level of the study: Italy, Spain and the United States were the sources of the convalescent and acute COVID-19 samples.

Sequencing was performed with immunoSEQ multiplex PCR; in TCRdb, only in-frame clones are kept and a portion is missing. The repertoire has 150,000 to 200,000 clones, more than 80% of them found once; the top ten carry approximately 0.5%. V was cut by 7 bases and J by 4 bases, with 10 bases left in between. The CDR3 loop spans 13 amino acids. Input material: peripheral blood. The receptor's source is a man aged 50-59 years with acute or convalescent COVID-19. The chain joins TRBV12-3 or TRBV12-4 to TRBJ2-2, with D possibly being TRBD2 (6 bases). CDR3 residues: CASTYGSTGELFF. CDR3 bases: TGTGCCAGCACCTACGGGAGCACCGGGGAGCTGTTTTTT.